This T cell receptor beta chain is from a study of tumor and adjacent non-tumor tissue in lung cancer. Study information: Aged 31 to 76 years, patients included 9 to 11 men and 4 or 5 women with stage I to III disease. Findings and caveats of the study: Significantly higher TCR diversity was found in tumor than normal lung.

V dropped 5 bases and J dropped 2 bases, with 13 bases sitting between them. This CDR3 contains 14 residues. Germline CDR1 LGHNA, CDR2 YNFKEQ. The library came from three nested PCR rounds adapted from ARM-PCR protocols. Using its own MiXCR run on the multiplex PCR reads, TCRdb lists one record per CDR3 protein. Here the sample spans 68,000 or so distinct CDR3 sequences, 55% to 75% being singletons. RNA was extracted from bulk tissue without any cell sorting. Newly diagnosed lung cancer patients had thoracic surgery in China, August–November 2014, without prior chemotherapy. Comment on this clonotype: Its antigen remains unidentified.

Sample: lung tumor tissue. This sequence originates from a man aged 50 or older with non-small cell lung cancer. The chain combines TRBV4-2 with TRBJ2-7; D possibly matches TRBD1 or TRBD2 (5 bases each). CDR3 residues: CASSNRDAPYEQYF. The CDR3 nucleotides read TGTGCCAGCAGCAATCGGGACGCTCCCTACGAGCAGTACTTC.